The 14 T cell receptor beta chains in this list originate from one sample, sequenced in a study of resident and recirculating memory T cells in vitiligo. The method was immunoSEQ multiplex PCR; TCRdb's version includes in-frame clones alone and lacks a portion of them. There are 75,000 to 85,000 clones in the sample; around 90% occur only once, and approximately 4.8% lies in the top ten. The sample taken for sequencing was blood. These receptors were taken from a male donor with vitiligo.

The V gene is TRBV11-2, the J gene TRBJ2-3; tentative D call: TRBD2 (6 bases). V shed 4 bases and J shed 4 bases, with 15 bases lying between them. Germline-derived CDR1 and CDR2 are SGHAT and FQNNGV. The CDR3 is made up of 15 amino acids. Written as DNA, the CDR3 is TGTGCCAGCAGCTCCGGACTATCGGGGGCAGATACGCAGTATTTT. Encoded protein: CASSSGLSGADTQYF.

V is TRBV14 and J is TRBJ2-1, with TRBD1 identical over 10 bases. This CDR3 region has 15 residues. V trimming: 5 bases; J trimming: 9 bases; junction bases outside the gene matches: 10. The germline gives CDR1 SGHDN, CDR2 FVKESK. CDR3 sequence: CASSFRQGAYVEQFF. CDR3 bases: TGTGCCAGCAGCTTCCGACAGGGGGCATACGTTGAGCAGTTCTTC.

The V gene is TRBV7-8, the J gene TRBJ1-1; possible D gene TRBD1, 5 bases. Germline lookup yields CDR1 SGHVS and CDR2 FQNEAQ. This CDR3 region has 15 residues. Trimming took 5 bases from V and 1 from J, leaving 14 bases between them. The DNA for the CDR3 is TGTGCCAGCAGCCCCCGGCAGGGTACGAACACTGAAGCTTTCTTT. This encodes CASSPRQGTNTEAFF.

V and J are TRBV4-1 and TRBJ2-4; D remains ambiguous. Trimming stripped 1 base from V and 6 bases from J, with 4 bases between. The germline gives CDR1 MGHRA, CDR2 YSYEKL. The CDR3 contains 12 residues. The CDR3 here is CASSQVGNIQYF. CDR3 in DNA: TGCGCCAGCAGCCAAGTCGGAAACATTCAGTACTTC.

The chain carries TRBV9 and TRBJ1-2; 7 bases map to TRBD1. There are 14 residues in the CDR3. In germline, CDR1 is SGDLS, CDR2 YYNGEE. J was trimmed by 4 bases and V by 3 bases; bases with no gene match: 6. The CDR3 is CASSEKGQLYGYTF. DNA of the CDR3: TGTGCCAGCAGCGAGAAGGGACAGCTCTATGGCTACACCTTC.

The J gene is TRBJ2-3, the V gene TRBV2; D is possibly TRBD2 (6 bases). Germline V gene data show CDR1 as SNHLY and CDR2 as FYNNEI. The length of the CDR3 is 15 residues. V was pared by 4 bases and J by 1 base, with 12 bases between. The CDR3: CASSAVLARTDTQYF. CDR3 bases: TGTGCCAGCAGTGCCGTTCTAGCGCGCACAGATACGCAGTATTTT.

V usage is TRBV11-3 and J usage is TRBJ2-1; 7 bases align to TRBD2. The CDR3 runs 14 residues. CDR1 SGHNT and CDR2 YENEEA come from the germline V gene. Germline trimming cut 4 bases from V and 4 bases from J; bases unmatched to any gene: 4. This CDR3 is CASSSGTTYNEQFF. The DNA for the CDR3 is TGTGCCAGCAGCTCGGGGACTACTTACAATGAGCAGTTCTTC.

J is TRBJ1-2 and V is TRBV9; 10 bases match TRBD1. The J segment lost 4 bases and the V segment lost 0 bases, leaving 6 bases of the junction unmatched. CDR1 SGDLS and CDR2 YYNGEE come from the germline V gene. This CDR3 spans 16 amino acids. In nucleotides, the CDR3 is TGTGCCAGCAGCGTAGAAGGGACAGGGGTCGTCTATGGCTACACCTTC. Its translation is CASSVEGTGVVYGYTF.

This sequence joins TRBV4-3 and TRBJ2-7; 10 bases are a match to TRBD2. Germline-derived CDR1 and CDR2 are LGHNA and YSLEER. The CDR3 length is 17 residues. Trimming took 0 bases from V and 5 from J; bases not matched to a gene: 10. As DNA, the CDR3 is TGCGCCAGCAGCCAAGAGCTAGGGCTAGCGGGAGTGAACGAGCAGTACTTC. Translation gives CASSQELGLAGVNEQYF.

The V gene is TRBV6-1, the J gene TRBJ2-7; TRBD1 might be the D (5 bases). This CDR3 region has 14 residues. Germline values: CDR1 MNHNS, CDR2 SASEGT. The V gene lost 0 bases and the J gene lost 6 bases, with 12 bases spanning the gap. The CDR3, as DNA: TGTGCCAGCAGTGAAGCGCCCCAGGGCCGCGAGCAGTACTTC. This encodes CASSEAPQGREQYF.

The chain links TRBV7-9 to TRBJ2-2; 10 bases fit TRBD1. V lost 4 bases and J lost 6; bases outside the gene matches: 5. Looked up from germline, CDR1 is SEHNR and CDR2 is FQNEAQ (reference sequence). The CDR3 length is 15 residues. DNA for the CDR3: TGTGCCAGCAGCTCCCGGGGACAGGGGCCCGGGGAGCTGTTTTTT. This encodes CASSSRGQGPGELFF.

The chain couples TRBV27 to TRBJ1-5, with 8 bases identical to TRBD1. CDR1 is MNHEY, CDR2 SMNVEV, per germline (reference sequence). J lost 7 bases, V lost 5 bases, and 13 bases had no gene match. This CDR3 has 16 amino acids. The CDR3 DNA is TGTGCCAGCAGTCCCGGGACAGGTTTCCCTGCGCAGCCCCAGCATTTT. The encoded protein is CASSPGTGFPAQPQHF.

As concerns this clone: Other DNA sequences in this sample translate to the same CDR3. In DNA form, the CDR3 reads TGTGCCAGCAGGTTACTCTCTGGGGCCAACGTCCTGACTTTC. Protein product: CASRLLSGANVLTF. The gene calls are TRBV6-5 and TRBJ2-6; D is uncertain. CDR1 is MNHEY and CDR2 is SVGAGI in the germline V gene. Trimming stripped 6 bases from V and 0 bases from J, with 6 bases between. The CDR3 spans 14 residues.

The rearrangement links TRBV19 to TRBJ1-2, with D perhaps matching TRBD1 (6 bases). From germline, CDR1 is LNHDA and CDR2 SQIVND (reference sequence). With 6 bases removed from V and 4 bases from J, the gap between germline ends came to 12 bases. This CDR3 region has 13 residues. CDR3 in amino acids: CASSLTGRYGYTF. CDR3 DNA sequence: TGTGCCAGTAGCTTGACAGGACGCTATGGCTACACCTTC.